The rows below give T cell receptor beta chains drawn from one sample of a study of blood T cells in healthy people across ages. MiXCR was run by TCRdb on the 5' RACE reads, yielding one entry per CDR3 protein. The sample lists around 1.1 million distinct CDR3 sequences, 35% to 45% occurring once. Sequencing was done on a sample of blood. The receptors here all came from a man in his late teens or twenties in good health. Both conserved end residues are part of each CDR3. A D gene is named only where the DNA matches it firmly. Clone size, where shown, is once, few, many, or a class for clones that have expanded.

d_gene: TRBD2
v_gene: TRBV10-3
j_gene: TRBJ2-1
abundance: few
len: 12
CDR3aa: CATAGGPIKQFF
CDR3nt: TGTGCCACAGCGGGGGGGCCCATTAAGCAGTTCTTC

d_gene: TRBD2
v_gene: TRBV5-1
j_gene: TRBJ2-5
abundance: -
len: 14
CDR3aa: CASSVHWEGQTQYF
CDR3nt: TGCGCCAGCAGCGTGCACTGGGAGGGGCAGACCCAGTACTTC

d_gene: -
v_gene: TRBV7-9
j_gene: TRBJ2-1
abundance: -
len: 15
CDR3aa: CASSPDTDSLGISFF
CDR3nt: TGTGCCAGCAGCCCGGACACGGACAGCCTCGGTATCTCGTTCTTC

d_gene: -
v_gene: TRBV19
j_gene: TRBJ2-7
abundance: -
len: 12
CDR3aa: CASSTSGSEQYF
CDR3nt: TGTGCCAGTAGTACCTCGGGGAGTGAGCAGTACTTC

d_gene: -
v_gene: TRBV4-2
j_gene: TRBJ2-7
abundance: few
len: 13
CDR3aa: CASSQFGTSEQYF
CDR3nt: TGTGCCAGCAGCCAATTCGGGACCTCCGAGCAGTACTTC

d_gene: -
v_gene: TRBV28
j_gene: TRBJ1-2
abundance: few
len: 16
CDR3aa: CASSSPRTKGGYGYTF
CDR3nt: TGTGCCAGCAGTTCTCCGCGGACGAAAGGGGGCTATGGCTACACCTTC

d_gene: TRBD1
v_gene: TRBV24-1
j_gene: TRBJ2-5
abundance: -
len: 17
CDR3aa: CATSDPGQGLSLGTQYF
CDR3nt: TGTGCCACCAGTGATCCTGGACAGGGCCTATCCCTTGGGACCCAGTACTTC

d_gene: -
v_gene: TRBV20-1
j_gene: TRBJ1-5
abundance: -
len: 19
CDR3aa: CSARGFPTTGGYSNQPQHF
CDR3nt: TGCAGTGCTAGAGGATTTCCAACAACTGGGGGCTATAGCAATCAGCCCCAGCATTTT

d_gene: -
v_gene: TRBV20-1
j_gene: TRBJ1-2
abundance: -
len: 11
CDR3aa: CSAGAAYGYTF
CDR3nt: TGCAGTGCTGGAGCAGCCTATGGCTACACCTTC

d_gene: -
v_gene: TRBV21-1
j_gene: TRBJ1-1
abundance: -
len: 15
CDR3aa: CASSSRGTGNTEAFF
CDR3nt: TGTGCCAGCAGCAGCCGAGGGACAGGGAACACTGAAGCTTTCTTT

d_gene: -
v_gene: TRBV6-5
j_gene: TRBJ1-1
abundance: -
len: 15
CDR3aa: CASSYSLQLNTEAFF
CDR3nt: TGTGCCAGCAGTTACTCGTTACAGTTGAACACTGAAGCTTTCTTT

d_gene: -
v_gene: TRBV20-1
j_gene: TRBJ2-3
abundance: -
len: 13
CDR3aa: CSARYGGTDTQYF
CDR3nt: TGCAGTGCTAGATACGGTGGGACAGATACGCAGTATTTT

d_gene: TRBD1
v_gene: TRBV9
j_gene: TRBJ1-5
abundance: -
len: 15
CDR3aa: CASSDRDSPNQPQHF
CDR3nt: TGTGCCAGCAGCGATCGGGACAGTCCTAATCAGCCCCAGCATTTT

d_gene: -
v_gene: TRBV27
j_gene: TRBJ2-6
abundance: few
len: 18
CDR3aa: CASSTRSGAPSGANVLTF
CDR3nt: TGTGCCAGCAGTACGCGGTCCGGGGCCCCCTCTGGGGCCAACGTCCTGACTTTC

d_gene: TRBD1
v_gene: TRBV6-1
j_gene: TRBJ1-5
abundance: few
len: 18
CDR3aa: CASSRTGSSSTGNQPQHF
CDR3nt: TGTGCCAGCAGTCGGACAGGGAGTAGTTCAACGGGCAATCAGCCCCAGCATTTT

d_gene: -
v_gene: TRBV2
j_gene: TRBJ2-4
abundance: -
len: 16
CDR3aa: CASSDSLGLAKNIQYF
CDR3nt: TGTGCCAGCAGTGATAGTTTGGGTCTAGCCAAAAACATTCAGTACTTC

d_gene: TRBD2
v_gene: TRBV20-1
j_gene: TRBJ2-3
abundance: -
len: 14
CDR3aa: CSARVWGGTDTQYF
CDR3nt: TGCAGTGCTAGAGTGTGGGGGGGGACAGATACGCAGTATTTT

d_gene: -
v_gene: TRBV7-2
j_gene: TRBJ1-5
abundance: many
len: 19
CDR3aa: CASSLKPNPMGYSNQPQHF
CDR3nt: TGTGCCAGCAGCTTAAAGCCTAACCCTATGGGCTATAGCAATCAGCCCCAGCATTTT

d_gene: -
v_gene: TRBV3-1
j_gene: TRBJ2-3
abundance: few
len: 13
CDR3aa: CASSQPSADTQYF
CDR3nt: TGTGCCAGCAGCCAGCCAAGTGCAGATACGCAGTATTTT

d_gene: -
v_gene: TRBV14
j_gene: TRBJ2-1
abundance: -
len: 17
CDR3aa: CASSQDGSYKSSYEQFF
CDR3nt: TGTGCCAGCAGCCAAGACGGGTCTTACAAAAGCTCCTACGAGCAGTTCTTC

d_gene: -
v_gene: TRBV2
j_gene: TRBJ2-1
abundance: few
len: 13
CDR3aa: CASSVQGGNEQFF
CDR3nt: TGTGCCAGCAGTGTCCAGGGGGGGAATGAGCAGTTCTTC

d_gene: TRBD2
v_gene: TRBV2
j_gene: TRBJ2-2
abundance: -
len: 20
CDR3aa: CASSEARGLAGGQNTGELFF
CDR3nt: TGTGCCAGCAGTGAAGCAAGGGGACTAGCGGGGGGACAGAACACCGGGGAGCTGTTTTTT

d_gene: TRBD1
v_gene: TRBV7-9
j_gene: TRBJ1-2
abundance: -
len: 17
CDR3aa: CASSYSGQGRANYGYTF
CDR3nt: TGTGCCAGCAGCTATAGCGGACAGGGCCGAGCTAACTATGGCTACACCTTC

d_gene: TRBD2
v_gene: TRBV4-3
j_gene: TRBJ2-4
abundance: -
len: 15
CDR3aa: CASSQVGSGRDIQYF
CDR3nt: TGCGCCAGCAGCCAAGTTGGGTCAGGGAGGGACATTCAGTACTTC

d_gene: -
v_gene: TRBV20-1
j_gene: TRBJ2-3
abundance: -
len: 12
CDR3aa: CSARGGGDTQYF
CDR3nt: TGCAGTGCTAGAGGGGGTGGTGATACGCAGTATTTT

d_gene: -
v_gene: TRBV7-6
j_gene: TRBJ2-5
abundance: -
len: 14
CDR3aa: CASSLPLGGETQYF
CDR3nt: TGTGCCAGCAGCCTCCCCCTGGGGGGAGAGACCCAGTACTTC

d_gene: -
v_gene: TRBV12-3/TRBV12-4
j_gene: TRBJ2-7
abundance: many
len: 14
CDR3aa: CASSVRDLYYEQYF
CDR3nt: TGTGCCAGCAGCGTCCGGGACTTGTACTACGAGCAGTACTTC

d_gene: -
v_gene: TRBV6-6
j_gene: TRBJ2-1
abundance: many
len: 12
CDR3aa: CAIRVGDNEQFF
CDR3nt: TGTGCCATTAGGGTTGGGGACAATGAGCAGTTCTTC

d_gene: TRBD1
v_gene: TRBV6-1
j_gene: TRBJ2-7
abundance: -
len: 12
CDR3aa: CAIAGQGYEQYF
CDR3nt: TGTGCCATCGCGGGACAGGGCTACGAGCAGTACTTC

d_gene: TRBD1
v_gene: TRBV20-1
j_gene: TRBJ1-2
abundance: -
len: 14
CDR3aa: CSAGQGALRDGYTF
CDR3nt: TGCAGTGCGGGACAGGGGGCGCTTAGGGATGGCTACACCTTC

d_gene: TRBD1
v_gene: TRBV12-3/TRBV12-4
j_gene: TRBJ2-1
abundance: -
len: 13
CDR3aa: CASSVGTGGDEFF
CDR3nt: TGTGCCAGCAGTGTAGGGACAGGGGGCGATGAGTTCTTC

d_gene: -
v_gene: TRBV25-1
j_gene: TRBJ2-3
abundance: -
len: 15
CDR3aa: CASSEGGRVGDTQYF
CDR3nt: TGTGCCAGCAGTGAAGGCGGCAGGGTTGGAGATACGCAGTATTTT

d_gene: -
v_gene: TRBV4-3
j_gene: TRBJ2-1
abundance: -
len: 17
CDR3aa: CASSQVVGGGQYNEQFF
CDR3nt: TGCGCCAGCAGCCAAGTCGTGGGCGGGGGCCAATACAATGAGCAGTTCTTC

d_gene: -
v_gene: TRBV7-9
j_gene: TRBJ1-5
abundance: -
len: 16
CDR3aa: CASSPDTDGGNQPQHF
CDR3nt: TGTGCCAGCAGCCCGGATACGGACGGCGGCAATCAGCCCCAGCATTTT

d_gene: -
v_gene: TRBV6-2/TRBV6-3
j_gene: TRBJ1-5
abundance: -
len: 16
CDR3aa: CASRQGIWDSNQPQHF
CDR3nt: TGTGCCAGCAGGCAGGGGATCTGGGATAGCAATCAGCCCCAGCATTTT

d_gene: -
v_gene: TRBV2
j_gene: TRBJ1-2
abundance: -
len: 11
CDR3aa: CASKGRGGYTF
CDR3nt: TGTGCCAGCAAGGGAAGGGGTGGCTACACCTTC

d_gene: -
v_gene: TRBV27
j_gene: TRBJ1-5
abundance: -
len: 13
CDR3aa: CASSVGTRQSQHF
CDR3nt: TGTGCCAGCAGTGTAGGCACACGCCAGTCCCAGCATTTT

d_gene: -
v_gene: TRBV7-6
j_gene: TRBJ2-1
abundance: -
len: 13
CDR3aa: CASSLTGHNEQFF
CDR3nt: TGTGCCAGCAGCTTAACAGGGCACAATGAGCAGTTCTTC

d_gene: TRBD2
v_gene: TRBV27
j_gene: TRBJ2-1
abundance: many
len: 15
CDR3aa: CASSSTSGGHNEQFF
CDR3nt: TGTGCCAGCAGTTCGACTAGCGGGGGACACAATGAGCAGTTCTTC

d_gene: -
v_gene: TRBV30
j_gene: TRBJ1-5
abundance: -
len: 14
CDR3aa: CAWSLTASSQPQHF
CDR3nt: TGTGCCTGGAGCTTGACAGCCAGCAGCCAGCCCCAGCATTTT

d_gene: -
v_gene: TRBV20-1
j_gene: TRBJ2-3
abundance: few
len: 14
CDR3aa: CSASSWGFADTQYF
CDR3nt: TGCAGTGCTAGTAGCTGGGGGTTCGCAGATACGCAGTATTTT

d_gene: -
v_gene: TRBV6-8
j_gene: TRBJ2-5
abundance: -
len: 13
CDR3aa: CASTRLGGETQYF
CDR3nt: TGTGCCAGCACCCGACTAGGAGGGGAGACCCAGTACTTC

d_gene: TRBD2
v_gene: TRBV20-1
j_gene: TRBJ2-1
abundance: -
len: 17
CDR3aa: CSARVFGLAGAHNEQFF
CDR3nt: TGCAGTGCTAGAGTATTCGGACTAGCGGGGGCACACAATGAGCAGTTCTTC

d_gene: -
v_gene: TRBV24-1
j_gene: TRBJ2-3
abundance: once
len: 13
CDR3aa: CATSDSFPDTQYF
CDR3nt: TGTGCCACCAGTGATAGTTTCCCAGATACGCAGTATTTT

d_gene: -
v_gene: TRBV4-3
j_gene: TRBJ1-4
abundance: -
len: 16
CDR3aa: CASSHGPPGGKEKLFF
CDR3nt: TGCGCCAGCAGCCATGGTCCCCCGGGAGGAAAAGAAAAACTGTTTTTT

d_gene: -
v_gene: TRBV19
j_gene: TRBJ1-2
abundance: few
len: 13
CDR3aa: CASRLSDTRRNTF
CDR3nt: TGTGCCAGTAGACTTTCGGACACCCGCCGGAACACCTTC

d_gene: -
v_gene: TRBV11-2
j_gene: TRBJ2-1
abundance: -
len: 15
CDR3aa: CASSHTSRGYNEQFF
CDR3nt: TGTGCCAGCAGCCATACTAGCAGAGGCTACAATGAGCAGTTCTTC

d_gene: -
v_gene: TRBV21-1
j_gene: TRBJ1-5
abundance: -
len: 20
CDR3aa: CASSKGEGRVGVVSNQPQHF
CDR3nt: TGTGCCAGCAGCAAAGGGGAGGGGAGGGTTGGAGTGGTTAGCAATCAGCCCCAGCATTTT

d_gene: -
v_gene: TRBV5-1
j_gene: TRBJ2-1
abundance: few
len: 15
CDR3aa: CASSLDRSTYNEQFF
CDR3nt: TGCGCCAGCAGCTTGGACAGATCCACTTACAATGAGCAGTTCTTC

d_gene: -
v_gene: TRBV21-1
j_gene: TRBJ1-1
abundance: -
len: 14
CDR3aa: CAKGGGERNTEAFF
CDR3nt: TGTGCCAAGGGAGGCGGGGAGCGGAACACTGAAGCTTTCTTT

d_gene: -
v_gene: TRBV19
j_gene: TRBJ2-1
abundance: -
len: 11
CDR3aa: CASGVGNEQFF
CDR3nt: TGTGCCAGTGGAGTGGGGAATGAGCAGTTCTTC

d_gene: -
v_gene: TRBV7-2
j_gene: TRBJ2-7
abundance: -
len: 16
CDR3aa: CASSRAVSTKSYEQYF
CDR3nt: TGTGCCAGCAGCCGGGCCGTGTCTACCAAATCCTACGAGCAGTACTTC

d_gene: -
v_gene: TRBV4-1
j_gene: TRBJ2-1
abundance: -
len: 17
CDR3aa: CASSQNLAGTASYEQFF
CDR3nt: TGCGCCAGCAGCCAAAACCTCGCCGGGACGGCATCCTACGAGCAGTTCTTC